This TCR beta chain was profiled in a study of cytomegalovirus exposure and HLA in healthy donors. The CDR3 runs to 16 residues. Trimming stripped 0 bases from V and 4 bases from J, with 16 bases between. The V gene's germline CDR1 is SGHNT and CDR2 YYREEE (reference sequence). The assay was immunoSEQ multiplex PCR, and TCRdb's table has in-frame clones only and misses some. The sample records about 150,000 clones, about 86% being singletons. This clone appeared a single time. As yet, its antigen is unknown. Study-wide results and limits: Rarity characterized most TCR sequences, yet some public TCRs appeared in many donors. A list of roughly 160 TCR beta chains associated with cytomegalovirus was given. A few chains linked to CMV were shown in vitro to be specific for CMV antigens. Reports showed the classifier diagnosing cytomegalovirus status with high specificity and sensitivity.

This sequence joins TRBV5-4 and TRBJ1-2, with a possible D match to TRBD1 (5 bases). Material: PBMCs. The source is a man aged 18 to 30 in good health and CMV-seropositive. CDR3 DNA: TGTGCCAGCAGCTTGGATGCGGGGGGGACGGGCTATGGCTACACCTTC. Amino acid sequence: CASSLDAGGTGYGYTF.